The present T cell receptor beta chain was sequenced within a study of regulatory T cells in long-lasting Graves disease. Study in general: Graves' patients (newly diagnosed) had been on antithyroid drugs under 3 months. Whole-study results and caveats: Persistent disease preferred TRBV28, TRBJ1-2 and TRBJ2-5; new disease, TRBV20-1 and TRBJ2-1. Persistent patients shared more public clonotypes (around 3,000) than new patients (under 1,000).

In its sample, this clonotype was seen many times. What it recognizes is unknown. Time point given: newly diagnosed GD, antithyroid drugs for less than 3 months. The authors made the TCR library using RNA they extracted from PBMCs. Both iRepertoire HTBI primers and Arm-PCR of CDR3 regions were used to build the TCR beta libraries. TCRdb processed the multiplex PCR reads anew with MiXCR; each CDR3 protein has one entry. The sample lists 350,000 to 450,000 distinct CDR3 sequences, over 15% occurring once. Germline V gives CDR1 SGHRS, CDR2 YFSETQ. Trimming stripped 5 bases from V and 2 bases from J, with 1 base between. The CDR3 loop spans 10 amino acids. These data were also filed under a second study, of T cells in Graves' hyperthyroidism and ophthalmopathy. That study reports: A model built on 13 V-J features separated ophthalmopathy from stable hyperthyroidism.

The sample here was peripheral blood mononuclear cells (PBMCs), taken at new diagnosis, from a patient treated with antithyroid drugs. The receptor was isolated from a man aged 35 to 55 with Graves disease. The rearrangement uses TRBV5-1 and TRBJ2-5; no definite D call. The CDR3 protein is CASRQETQYF. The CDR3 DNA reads TGCGCCAGCAGGCAAGAGACCCAGTACTTC.